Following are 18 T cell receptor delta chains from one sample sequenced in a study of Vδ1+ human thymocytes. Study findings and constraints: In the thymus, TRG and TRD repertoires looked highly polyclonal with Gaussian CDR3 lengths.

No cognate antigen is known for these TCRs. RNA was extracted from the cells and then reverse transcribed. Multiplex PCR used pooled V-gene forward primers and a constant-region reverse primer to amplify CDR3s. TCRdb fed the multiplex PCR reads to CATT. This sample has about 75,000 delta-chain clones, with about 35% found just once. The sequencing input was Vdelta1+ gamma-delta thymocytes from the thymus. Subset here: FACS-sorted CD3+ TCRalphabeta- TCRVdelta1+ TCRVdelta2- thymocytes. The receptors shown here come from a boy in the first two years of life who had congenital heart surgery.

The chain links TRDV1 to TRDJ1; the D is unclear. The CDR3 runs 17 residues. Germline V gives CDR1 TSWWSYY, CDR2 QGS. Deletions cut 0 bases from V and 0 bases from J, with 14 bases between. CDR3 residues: CALGELGPKGYTDKLIF. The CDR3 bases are TGTGCTCTTGGGGAACTCGGACCAAAGGGCTACACCGATAAACTCATCTTT.

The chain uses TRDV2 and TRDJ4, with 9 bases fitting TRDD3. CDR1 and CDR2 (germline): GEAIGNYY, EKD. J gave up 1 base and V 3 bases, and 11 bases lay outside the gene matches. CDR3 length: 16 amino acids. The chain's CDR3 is CACDPRVLGEDRPLIF. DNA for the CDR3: TGTGCCTGTGACCCCCGCGTACTGGGGGAGGACAGACCCCTGATCTTT.

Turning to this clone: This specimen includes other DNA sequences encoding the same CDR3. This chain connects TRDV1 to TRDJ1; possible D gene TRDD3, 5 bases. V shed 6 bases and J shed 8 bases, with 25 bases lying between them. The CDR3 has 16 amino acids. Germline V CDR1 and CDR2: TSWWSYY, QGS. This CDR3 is CALGHLVLGERGKLIF. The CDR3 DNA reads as TGTGCTCTTGGACACCTGGTACTTGGGGAGCGGGGGAAACTCATCTTT.

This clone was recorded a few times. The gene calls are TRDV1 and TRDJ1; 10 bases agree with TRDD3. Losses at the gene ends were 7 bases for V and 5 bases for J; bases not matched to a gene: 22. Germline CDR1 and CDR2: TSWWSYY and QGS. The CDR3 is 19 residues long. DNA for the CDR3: TGTGCTCTTGCCCGCAATAATCCCACGTCGGTACTGGGGGATGATAAACTCATCTTT. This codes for CALARNNPTSVLGDDKLIF.

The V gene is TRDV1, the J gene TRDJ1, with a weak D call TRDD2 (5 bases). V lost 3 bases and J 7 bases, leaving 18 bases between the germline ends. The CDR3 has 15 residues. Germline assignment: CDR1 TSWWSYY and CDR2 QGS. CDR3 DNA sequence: TGTGCTCTTGGGGACCCAAACACCTTCGGCCTTAAACTCATCTTT. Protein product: CALGDPNTFGLKLIF.

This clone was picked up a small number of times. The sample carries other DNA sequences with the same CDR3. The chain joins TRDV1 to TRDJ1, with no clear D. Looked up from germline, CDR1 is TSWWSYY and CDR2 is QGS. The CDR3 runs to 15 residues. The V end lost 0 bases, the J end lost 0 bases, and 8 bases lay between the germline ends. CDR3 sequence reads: CALGELRGYTDKLIF. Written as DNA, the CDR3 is TGTGCTCTTGGGGAACTACGAGGGTACACCGATAAACTCATCTTT.

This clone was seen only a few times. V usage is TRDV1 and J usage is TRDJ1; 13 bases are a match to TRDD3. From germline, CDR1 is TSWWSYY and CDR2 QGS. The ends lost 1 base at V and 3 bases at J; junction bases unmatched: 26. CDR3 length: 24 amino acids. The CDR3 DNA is TGTGCTCTTGGGGAACAGGGGGGACTTCTTCCGCCGGGTTACTGGGGGATACGATCCGATAAACTCATCTTT. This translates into CALGEQGGLLPPGYWGIRSDKLIF.

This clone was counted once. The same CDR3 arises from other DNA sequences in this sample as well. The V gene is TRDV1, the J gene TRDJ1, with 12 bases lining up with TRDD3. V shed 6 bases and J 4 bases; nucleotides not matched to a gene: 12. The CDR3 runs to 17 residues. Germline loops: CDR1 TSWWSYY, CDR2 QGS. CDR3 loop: CALGGWGIRGSNDKLIF. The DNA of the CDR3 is TGTGCTCTTGGAGGCTGGGGGATACGCGGGTCCAACGATAAACTCATCTTT.

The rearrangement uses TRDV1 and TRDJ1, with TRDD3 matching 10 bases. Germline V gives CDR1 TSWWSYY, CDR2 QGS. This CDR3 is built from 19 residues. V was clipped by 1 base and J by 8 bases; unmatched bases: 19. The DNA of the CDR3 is TGTGCTCTTGGGGAACCGGAAACCTTCCTCCGGGGGATACGGGGAAAACTCATCTTT. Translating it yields CALGEPETFLRGIRGKLIF.

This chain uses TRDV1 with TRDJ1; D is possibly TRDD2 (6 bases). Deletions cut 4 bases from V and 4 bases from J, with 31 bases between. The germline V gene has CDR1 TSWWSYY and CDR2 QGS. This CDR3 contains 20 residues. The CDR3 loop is CALGVLPTPGGIQDNDKLIF. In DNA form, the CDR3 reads TGTGCTCTTGGGGTCCTTCCCACACCAGGAGGGATTCAGGACAACGATAAACTCATCTTT.

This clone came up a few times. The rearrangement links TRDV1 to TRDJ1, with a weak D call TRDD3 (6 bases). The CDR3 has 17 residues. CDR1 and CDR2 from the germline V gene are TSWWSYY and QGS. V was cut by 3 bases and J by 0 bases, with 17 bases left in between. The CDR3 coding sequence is TGTGCTCTTGGGGACCCAGCGGTGGGGGCGTACACCGATAAACTCATCTTT. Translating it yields CALGDPAVGAYTDKLIF.

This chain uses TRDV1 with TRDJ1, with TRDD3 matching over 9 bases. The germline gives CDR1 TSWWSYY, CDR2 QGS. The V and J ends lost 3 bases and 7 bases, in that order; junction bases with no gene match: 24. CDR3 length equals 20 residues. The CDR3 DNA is TGTGCTCTTGGGGACCAGCCTTTGGTACGGCCACTGGGGATACGTAGTAAACTCATCTTT. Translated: CALGDQPLVRPLGIRSKLIF.

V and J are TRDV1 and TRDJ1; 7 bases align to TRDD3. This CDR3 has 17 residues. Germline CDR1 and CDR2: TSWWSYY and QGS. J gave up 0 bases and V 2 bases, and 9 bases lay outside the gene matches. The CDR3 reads CALGEVSGGPYTDKLIF. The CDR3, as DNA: TGTGCTCTTGGGGAAGTCAGTGGGGGACCGTACACCGATAAACTCATCTTT.

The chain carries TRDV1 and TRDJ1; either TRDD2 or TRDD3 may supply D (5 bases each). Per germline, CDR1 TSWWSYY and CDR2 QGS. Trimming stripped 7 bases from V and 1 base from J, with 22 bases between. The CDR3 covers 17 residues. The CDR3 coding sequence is TGTGCTCTTGACCTCTTCCAACCCGACCTGGGCACCGATAAACTCATCTTT. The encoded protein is CALDLFQPDLGTDKLIF.

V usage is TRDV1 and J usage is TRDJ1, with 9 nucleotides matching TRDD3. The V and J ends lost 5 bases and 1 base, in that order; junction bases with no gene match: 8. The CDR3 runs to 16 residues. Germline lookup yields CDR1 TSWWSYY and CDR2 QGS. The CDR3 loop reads CALGRGYGAGTDKLIF. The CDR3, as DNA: TGTGCTCTTGGGCGGGGATACGGTGCGGGCACCGATAAACTCATCTTT.

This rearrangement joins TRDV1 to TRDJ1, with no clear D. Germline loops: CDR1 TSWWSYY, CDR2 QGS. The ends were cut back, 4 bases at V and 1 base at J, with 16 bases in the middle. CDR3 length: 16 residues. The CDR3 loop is CALGVLGLSGTDKLIF. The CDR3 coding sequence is TGTGCTCTTGGGGTACTCGGTTTGTCGGGCACCGATAAACTCATCTTT.

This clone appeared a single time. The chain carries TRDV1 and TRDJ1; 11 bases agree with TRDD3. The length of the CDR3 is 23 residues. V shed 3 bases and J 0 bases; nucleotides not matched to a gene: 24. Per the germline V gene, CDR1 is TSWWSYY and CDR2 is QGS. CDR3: CALGDLDIYSPIWGIRYTDKLIF. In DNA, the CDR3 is TGTGCTCTTGGGGATCTTGACATCTACTCTCCGATTTGGGGGATACGCTACACCGATAAACTCATCTTT.

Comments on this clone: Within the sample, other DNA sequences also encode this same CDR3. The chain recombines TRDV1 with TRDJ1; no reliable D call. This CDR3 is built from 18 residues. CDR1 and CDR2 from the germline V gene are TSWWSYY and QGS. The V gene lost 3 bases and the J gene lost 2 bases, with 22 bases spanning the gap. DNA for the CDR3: TGTGCTCTTGGGGAGAGTTCTGGTGGATTTCCCCTTACCGATAAACTCATCTTT. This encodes CALGESSGGFPLTDKLIF.